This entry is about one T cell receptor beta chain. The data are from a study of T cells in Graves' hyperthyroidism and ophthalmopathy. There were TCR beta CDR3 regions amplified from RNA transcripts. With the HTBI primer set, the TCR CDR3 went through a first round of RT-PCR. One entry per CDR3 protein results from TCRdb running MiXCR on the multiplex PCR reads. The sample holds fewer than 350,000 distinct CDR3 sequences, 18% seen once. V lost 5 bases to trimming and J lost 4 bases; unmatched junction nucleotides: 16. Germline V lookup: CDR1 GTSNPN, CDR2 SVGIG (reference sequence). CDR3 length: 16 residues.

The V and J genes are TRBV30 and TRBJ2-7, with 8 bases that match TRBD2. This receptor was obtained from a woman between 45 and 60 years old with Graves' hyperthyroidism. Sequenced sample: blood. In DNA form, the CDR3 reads TGTGCCTGGGATTATGGATCAGCGGGAGACGGTTACGAGCAGTACTTC. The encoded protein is CAWDYGSAGDGYEQYF.